Listed below are T cell receptor beta chains from one sample, sequenced in a study of a mutant IDH1 vaccine in newly diagnosed glioma. This table comes from immunoSEQ multiplex PCR, and its TCRdb copy is limited to in-frame clones, with some not included. The repertoire holds roughly 34,000 clones, about 93% seen once, with 5.1% in the top ten. These receptors are not linked to any known antigen. Sequences were derived from PBMCs, sampled from a glioma patient whose treatment included an IDH1 peptide vaccine. The origin of the receptors is a woman in her thirties or forties with glioma. Each CDR3 is given with its conserved first and last residue. A D gene is named only where the DNA matches it firmly.

v_call d_call cdr3_aa
TRBV7-9 TRBD1 CATRLAEGAWGYTF
TRBV5-6 . CASSSRFGTQPQHF
TRBV19 TRBD2 CASREGTSAAYEQYF
TRBV7-6 . CASSLDADEQYF
TRBV5-4 . CASSRGQTGELFF
TRBV5-4 TRBD1 CASSLTGGNEKLFF
TRBV28 TRBD1 CASSLGQGWEQYF
TRBV18 . CASSPQGNTGELFF
TRBV29-1 . CSVEVRRFEAFF
TRBV5-5 . CASSALETQYF
TRBV4-2 TRBD1 CASSQDRQGRYEQYF
TRBV4-2 TRBD1 CASSQPGQAPGYTF
TRBV2 TRBD2 CASTGLAAYEQYF
TRBV7-9 . CATQADPYEQYF
TRBV2 . CASKYPGELFF
TRBV10-3 TRBD1 CAIREGQGTEAFF
TRBV19 . CASSIRDIDTQYF
TRBV7-9 TRBD1 CASSLSGSGTVNYGYTF
TRBV4-3 TRBD1 CASSQERWAQGAGTEAFF
TRBV19 . CASTWGRGYTF
TRBV9 . CASSVDQPTPIYEQYF
TRBV6-5 . CASSPNTGELFF
TRBV5-1 . CASTAGEGGYEQYF
TRBV27 . CARGAGNEKLFF
TRBV5-1 TRBD2 CASSLVGGTINTDTQYF
TRBV10-1 . CAEQLPLDTRSYSNQPQHF
TRBV4-1 . CASSQRQDSNEKLFF
TRBV27 . CASSARIPRDTEAFF
TRBV7-2 TRBD1 CASSLELRTGFNQPQHF
TRBV7-2 . CASSRLRAAEAFF
TRBV5-1 TRBD1 CASSMTGLTEAFF
TRBV5-4 TRBD1 CASSPRTGQGAEKLFF
TRBV5-6 . CASTLTLAGEQFF
TRBV2 TRBD2 CASRKRGLEETQYF
TRBV2 TRBD2 CASSLLAEETQYF
TRBV29-1 . CSVARRSEAFF
TRBV9 . CASSVDWAGLNTEAFF
TRBV5-1 . CASSLVGEKLFF
TRBV6-1 TRBD2 CASSGRTRDPLDYEQYF
TRBV15 TRBD1 CATSKNPGQGGHEQYF
TRBV6-1 . CASRRSGPFWEQYF
TRBV18 TRBD1 CASSPREGQGEAFF
TRBV7-9 TRBD1 CASSLNRGEGYGYTF
TRBV6-4 . CASIPGATNEKLFF
TRBV7-2 . CASSYRRNSYEQYF
TRBV7-9 . CASSLGMGTGTNEKLFF
TRBV7-9 . CASSLARMGTEAFF
TRBV6-5 . CASGEGPSEYGYTF
TRBV14 TRBD2 CASSPSGGLSYNEQFF
TRBV19 . CASTSDSPGNTIYF
TRBV18 . CASSTSRTVNTEAFF
TRBV6-1 . CASSEGLYSGNTIYF